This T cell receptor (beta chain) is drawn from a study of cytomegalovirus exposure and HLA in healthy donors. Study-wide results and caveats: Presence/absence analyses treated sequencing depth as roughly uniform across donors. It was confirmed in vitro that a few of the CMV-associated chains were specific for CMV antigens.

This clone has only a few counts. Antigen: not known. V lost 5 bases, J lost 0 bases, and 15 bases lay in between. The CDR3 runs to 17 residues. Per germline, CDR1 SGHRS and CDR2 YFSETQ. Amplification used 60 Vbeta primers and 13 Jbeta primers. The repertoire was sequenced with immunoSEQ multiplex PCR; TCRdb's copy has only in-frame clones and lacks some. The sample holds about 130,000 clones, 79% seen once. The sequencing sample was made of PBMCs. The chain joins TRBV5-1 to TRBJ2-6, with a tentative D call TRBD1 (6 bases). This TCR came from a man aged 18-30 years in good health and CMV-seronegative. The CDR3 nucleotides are TGCGCCAGCAGAGTGACAGGTGCCGCCTCTGGGGCCAACGTCCTGACTTTC. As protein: CASRVTGAASGANVLTF.